The rows below give T cell receptor beta chains drawn from one sample of a study of T cell responses to AZD1222 COVID-19 vaccine. Clones were read by immunoSEQ multiplex PCR, and TCRdb kept only the in-frame ones, dropping some. Here the sample spans some 80,000 clones, about nine tenths being singletons. The material was peripheral blood, obtained 28 days after the second dose of the MenACWY control vaccine. Source of these receptors: an adult who received the MenACWY meningococcal vaccine as a control. CDR3s include the opening cysteine and the closing phenylalanine or tryptophan. D genes are given only for firm matches. Clone size appears in some rows only: once, few, many, or a class for an expanded clone.

V gene	clone size	J gene	CDR3 length	D gene	CDR3 protein	CDR3 DNA
TRBV11-1	once	TRBJ2-7	15	.	CASSLAVTASYEQYF	TGTGCCAGCAGCTTAGCTGTGACAGCCTCCTACGAGCAGTACTTC
TRBV2	.	TRBJ1-5	20	TRBD1	CASSDLITGDRDPHNQPQHF	TGTGCCAGCAGTGACTTAATTACGGGAGACAGGGACCCCCACAATCAGCCCCAGCATTTT
TRBV10-3	.	TRBJ2-2	15	TRBD1	CAISDEYRGTGELFF	TGTGCCATCAGTGATGAATACAGGGGAACCGGGGAGCTGTTTTTT
TRBV23-1	.	TRBJ2-4	17	.	CASSQKELETAKNIQYF	TGCGCCAGCAGTCAAAAGGAATTAGAAACAGCCAAAAACATTCAGTACTTC
TRBV19	.	TRBJ1-1	11	.	CASKLRAEAFF	TGTGCCAGTAAACTGAGGGCTGAAGCTTTCTTT
TRBV19	.	TRBJ1-4	14	TRBD1	CASSLGTENEKLFF	TGTGCCAGTAGTCTAGGGACAGAGAATGAAAAACTGTTTTTT
TRBV4-2	.	TRBJ2-7	17	TRBD2	CASSPIGASGGAGEQYF	TGTGCCAGCAGCCCGATCGGGGCTAGCGGGGGGGCCGGGGAGCAGTACTTC
TRBV6-1	.	TRBJ2-2	16	TRBD1	CASSEPTGGHTGELFF	TGTGCCAGCAGTGAACCGACAGGGGGCCACACCGGGGAGCTGTTTTTT
TRBV7-2	.	TRBJ1-2	13	.	CASSGSGAHGYTF	TGTGCCAGCAGCGGGTCGGGGGCCCATGGCTACACCTTC
TRBV5-1	.	TRBJ1-4	15	.	CASSSSPATNEKLFF	TGCGCCAGCAGCAGTAGCCCCGCAACTAATGAAAAACTGTTTTTT
TRBV3-1/TRBV3-2	.	TRBJ1-2	14	.	CASSQDQALNGYTF	TGTGCCAGCAGCCAAGATCAGGCTCTCAATGGCTACACCTTC
TRBV11-2	.	TRBJ1-6	16	.	CASSLGPPADNSPLHF	TGTGCCAGCAGCTTAGGACCCCCGGCCGATAATTCACCCCTCCACTTT
TRBV4-3	.	TRBJ2-1	18	TRBD2	CASSQETSGANSYNEQFF	TGCGCCAGCAGCCAAGAGACTAGCGGGGCTAACTCCTACAATGAGCAGTTCTTC
TRBV28	.	TRBJ1-2	12	.	CASSFRTDGYTF	TGTGCCAGCAGTTTCAGGACGGATGGCTACACCTTC
TRBV6-5	.	TRBJ2-5	14	TRBD1	CASNSGQIKETQYF	TGTGCCAGCAATTCGGGACAGATTAAAGAGACCCAGTACTTC
TRBV4-2	.	TRBJ1-5	18	.	CASTAGLSHSGDNQPQHF	TGTGCCAGCACCGCAGGGTTGAGCCACAGTGGGGACAATCAGCCCCAGCATTTT
TRBV29-1	.	TRBJ1-2	18	.	CSVEQLLLEDLVSYGYTF	TGCAGCGTTGAACAGCTCCTATTAGAGGATCTAGTTTCCTATGGCTACACCTTC
TRBV6-5	.	TRBJ1-1	13	.	CASRREGNTEAFF	TGTGCCAGCAGAAGGGAGGGGAACACTGAAGCTTTCTTT
TRBV5-5	.	TRBJ1-4	17	.	CASSLMEGDKFGEKLFF	TGTGCCAGCAGCTTGATGGAGGGGGACAAATTCGGTGAAAAACTGTTTTTT
TRBV5-4	.	TRBJ1-5	14	TRBD1	CASSLAGGHQPQHF	TGTGCCAGCAGCTTGGCAGGGGGCCATCAGCCCCAGCATTTT
TRBV12-5	.	TRBJ2-1	14	.	CASGPFGSYNEQFF	TGTGCTAGTGGACCTTTCGGGAGCTACAATGAGCAGTTCTTC
TRBV16	.	TRBJ2-7	13	.	CASSQSNTGRQYF	TGTGCCAGCAGCCAATCTAACACAGGGCGGCAGTACTTC
TRBV29-1	.	TRBJ1-1	17	.	CSVDPHANAARGTEAFF	TGCAGCGTTGATCCCCACGCGAACGCCGCCCGGGGCACTGAAGCTTTCTTT
TRBV6-4	once	TRBJ2-6	18	.	CASSVTPGPYSGANVLTF	TGTGCCAGCAGTGTTACTCCGGGACCGTACTCTGGGGCCAACGTCCTGACTTTC
TRBV27	.	TRBJ1-4	15	TRBD1	CASSGITGGEEKLFF	TGTGCCAGCAGTGGGATCACAGGGGGCGAGGAAAAACTGTTTTTT
TRBV2	.	TRBJ1-2	13	.	CASSPLPDYGYTF	TGTGCCAGCAGTCCCCTTCCCGACTATGGCTACACCTTC
TRBV5-5	few	TRBJ2-1	16	TRBD1	CASSRIGTGQNNEQFF	TGTGCCAGCAGCAGGATAGGGACAGGACAGAACAATGAGCAGTTCTTC
TRBV7-2	.	TRBJ1-1	15	TRBD1	CASSFGTGGETEAFF	TGTGCCAGCAGTTTCGGGACAGGGGGCGAAACTGAAGCTTTCTTT
TRBV19	.	TRBJ1-4	13	.	CASSMATNEKLFF	TGTGCCAGTAGTATGGCAACTAATGAAAAACTGTTTTTT
TRBV11-1	.	TRBJ2-5	14	.	CASSLGRSQETQYF	TGTGCCAGCAGCTTAGGCCGGAGTCAAGAGACCCAGTACTTC